This T cell receptor beta chain was sequenced for a study of blood T cell repertoires in COVID-19. Study background: T cells, B-cell-depleted T cells, or PBMCs supplied cDNA or gDNA.

The germline gives CDR1 SGHAT, CDR2 FQDESV (reference sequence). CDR3 length: 13 amino acids. The V gene lost 5 bases and the J gene lost 1 base, with 8 bases spanning the gap. Methods used by the authors: Quantification of nucleated cells was approximated via reference gene primer amplification. Clones were sequenced by immunoSEQ multiplex PCR, and TCRdb holds only the in-frame ones, with some missing. V and J calls and clone size are those listed in that table; D and trimming were worked out from the DNA. The table lists some 250,000 clones, about 86% of them singletons. The chain carries TRBV11-1 and TRBJ1-1; no clear D gene. This receptor was identified in a woman aged 40 to 50 with acute COVID-19. Specimen: PBMCs or T cells enriched from blood (not recorded which). CDR3 sequence (DNA): TGTGCCAGCAGCGCGCGAGGGAACACTGAAGCTTTCTTT. This codes for CASSARGNTEAFF.